The rows below give T cell receptor beta chains drawn from one sample of a study of T cells in Graves' hyperthyroidism and ophthalmopathy. From the multiplex PCR reads, TCRdb called clonotypes with MiXCR, one entry per CDR3 protein. The sample consists of roughly 300,000 distinct CDR3 sequences, approximately 26% of them appearing once. The sample comprised blood. The source of these receptors is a middle-aged man with Graves' hyperthyroidism that later progressed to Graves' ophthalmopathy. The CDR3 runs from the conserved cysteine through the conserved F or W.

v_call cdr3_length cdr3_aa
TRBV28 15 CASRTPRTGTTQQYF
TRBV9 15 CASSETGDGNQPQHF
TRBV19 15 CAGTSRGTISYEQYF
TRBV28 13 CASTWAVNQPQHF
TRBV5-5 16 CASRLGQGQSYYGYTF
TRBV3-1 15 CASSQEWGPSYEQYF
TRBV9 13 CASSVGFGETQYF
TRBV7-3 14 CASSPQAGTEVQYF
TRBV18 13 CASSASIQETQYF
TRBV19 15 CASSPRQSSAGELFF
TRBV12-3/TRBV12-4 13 CASSWGGPTEAFF
TRBV28 16 CASSLKGTGGYKGYTF
TRBV5-1 14 CASTPGEGGNIQYF
TRBV6-5 13 CASSSRGHYEQYF
TRBV12-3/TRBV12-4 13 CASQWGPTYEQYF
TRBV15 16 CATSRGQGARNQPQHF
TRBV19 13 CASSVGVTYEQYF
TRBV30 13 CAWSVRGLNEQFF
TRBV25-1 14 CASTPTGMNTEAFF
TRBV12-5 17 CASGLGTKDPVLYGYTF
TRBV3-1 14 CASSHARKDYEQYF
TRBV27 17 CASSLSKAWGRDYGYTF
TRBV27 14 CASSPGQGNDEQYF
TRBV9 15 CASSADGVGYGELFF
TRBV6-5 14 CASSYSSGLGIAFF
TRBV27 13 CASRGQGEAEAFF
TRBV6-2/TRBV6-3 14 CASGNPLVPYEQYF
TRBV5-1 13 CASSSRQGGGYTF
TRBV6-1 13 CASSENSFHEQYF
TRBV3-1 14 CASSLAGQPYEQYF
TRBV27 13 CASSSRFNQPQHF
TRBV6-5 14 CASSSLQGAYEQYF
TRBV11-2 16 CASSPQAGDPTGELFF
TRBV14 15 CASSRSTGGSYEQYF
TRBV28 13 CASSLGGPYGYTF
TRBV15 14 CATSNLQDNQPQHF
TRBV30 11 CAWSGGGELFF
TRBV11-2 16 CASSSGPSGSSYEQYF
TRBV12-3/TRBV12-4 18 CASKPNGGHLTAKETQYF
TRBV6-1 13 CASSDPTRMEAFF
TRBV6-1 15 CASSEGSGGTDTQYF
TRBV20-1 13 CSTKQGSFTEAFF
TRBV12-3/TRBV12-4 11 CASSQGLMAFF
TRBV7-2 15 CASSQTGNSGNTIYF
TRBV20-1 13 CSAPGLAVYEQYF
TRBV3-1 16 CASSQTLAGGQETQYF
TRBV29-1 15 CSVESVAGYTGELFF
TRBV20-1 12 CSALQGEGTQYF
TRBV2 14 CASNLDMNTGELFF
TRBV27 14 CASRAGLDNNEQFF
TRBV27 15 CASSFAAGGDTEAFF
TRBV20-1 16 CSARTSGRAWGETQYF
TRBV4-1 13 CASSQVDRQPQHF
TRBV30 15 CAWSVRQGSSYEQYF
TRBV5-1 12 CASSSRMDTQYF